This is a list of T cell receptor beta chains from one sample in a study of blood T cell repertoires in COVID-19. Some clones are missing from TCRdb's copy, which holds only in-frame ones; the method was immunoSEQ multiplex PCR. Of 61,000 or so clones listed, about 91% are singletons. The sample consisted of peripheral blood. These receptors were collected from a woman aged 80 or older with active COVID-19. Both conserved end residues are part of each CDR3. A D gene is named only where the DNA matches it firmly. Only some rows state a clone size, as once, few, many or a class for expanded clones.

>TRBJ1-1|once|-|TRBV7-9
TGTGCCAGCAGCTTACGCAACGGTCACACTGAAGCTTTCTTT
CASSLRNGHTEAFF
>TRBJ2-3|-|TRBD2|TRBV18
TGTGCCAGCTCACCACCTTGGAGCGGACTAGCGGGGGATAGCACAGATACGCAGTATTTT
CASSPPWSGLAGDSTDTQYF
>TRBJ2-7|-|-|TRBV6-5
TGTGCCAGCAGTTACTCGGGGGGGGCGGCGTACTTC
CASSYSGGAAYF
>TRBJ1-2|-|TRBD1|TRBV6-5
TGTGCCAGCATCACACAGGGGGCTCGCTATGGCTACACCTTC
CASITQGARYGYTF
>TRBJ2-5|-|TRBD2|TRBV5-1
TGCGCCAGCAGCTTGGGGCTAGCGGGGGGGCTCGGAGAGACCCAGTACTTC
CASSLGLAGGLGETQYF
>TRBJ2-7|-|-|TRBV7-8
TGTGCCAGCAGCTTAGCAGCAGGGTTGAATTACGAGCAGTACTTC
CASSLAAGLNYEQYF
>TRBJ1-1|-|TRBD1|TRBV29-1
TGCAGCGTTTGCGAACAGGGGGACACTGAAGCTTTCTTT
CSVCEQGDTEAFF
>TRBJ2-2|-|-|TRBV7-6
TGTGCCAGCAGCCTCAGGGGGGAGCTGTTTTTT
CASSLRGELFF
>TRBJ2-1|-|-|TRBV7-9
TGTGCCAGCAGCGAGGGTCTCTTTCATGAGCAGTTCTTC
CASSEGLFHEQFF
>TRBJ1-1|-|-|TRBV25-1
TGTGCCAGCAGTGTGACTTCGAACACTGAAGCTTTCTTT
CASSVTSNTEAFF
>TRBJ1-6|-|-|TRBV9
TGTGCCAGCAGCGCCCGAGAGAGCTCCTATAATTCACCCCTCCACTTT
CASSARESSYNSPLHF
>TRBJ2-5|-|TRBD2|TRBV6-4
TGTGCCAGCAGTGTCCCTTCAACTAGCGGGGGGGAGACCCAGTACTTC
CASSVPSTSGGETQYF
>TRBJ2-5|-|TRBD1|TRBV4-2
TGTGCCAGCAGCCAAGTTGCGGGACAGGGCCAAGAGACCCAGTACTTC
CASSQVAGQGQETQYF
>TRBJ1-1|few|-|TRBV18
TGTGCCAGCTCACCAGGGGGCGTGAACACTGAAGCTTTCTTT
CASSPGGVNTEAFF
>TRBJ2-5|-|TRBD1|TRBV4-3
TGCGCCAGCAGCTCCGGACAGGGCGGCCAAGAGACCCAGTACTTC
CASSSGQGGQETQYF
>TRBJ2-1|-|-|TRBV12-5
TGTGCTAGTGGTTTGGGGCGGGAAACTAGGGATGAGCAGTTCTTC
CASGLGRETRDEQFF
>TRBJ2-2|-|TRBD2|TRBV27
TGTGCCAGCAGCCAGCGGGGGGGAAACACCGGGGAGCTGTTTTTT
CASSQRGGNTGELFF
>TRBJ1-2|-|TRBD1|TRBV5-1
TGCGCCAGCAGGACAGGGGCCAACTATGGCTACACCTTC
CASRTGANYGYTF
>TRBJ1-2|-|-|TRBV19
TGTGCCAGTAGCGCGTCCCAAAGCGGGGGGAACTATGGCTACACCTTC
CASSASQSGGNYGYTF
>TRBJ2-1|-|-|TRBV5-1
TGCGCCAGCCGCGATTTTTTAGAGCAGTTCTTC
CASRDFLEQFF
>TRBJ2-5|-|TRBD2|TRBV15
TGTGCCACCAGCAGAGCCCCCCTAGGAGCGGGGGGGGGAGAGACCCAGTACTTC
CATSRAPLGAGGGETQYF
>TRBJ1-2|-|-|TRBV4-3
TGCGCCAGCAGCCAAGCGGCGGGGGGCGACTATGGCTACACCTTC
CASSQAAGGDYGYTF
>TRBJ2-2|-|-|TRBV30
TGTGCCTGGAGTGGGGGGGTCACCGGGGAGCTGTTTTTT
CAWSGGVTGELFF
>TRBJ1-5|-|-|TRBV6-5
TGTGCCAGCAGTCCCTCCCCCAGGGGCAATCAGCCCCAGCATTTT
CASSPSPRGNQPQHF
>TRBJ1-4|-|-|TRBV11-3
TGTGCCAGCAGCCTCGCGCCGGGGGAAAAACTGTTTTTT
CASSLAPGEKLFF